This T cell receptor beta chain was retrieved from a study of T cells in tuberculosis. About the study: T cells were selected with CD1B tetramers loaded with glucose monomycolate.

Profiling relied on immunoSEQ multiplex PCR, and the TCRdb table lists in-frame clones only, not all of them. This table has approximately 59,000 clones, 81% appearing once. The CDR3 runs 14 residues. V was pared by 2 bases and J by 0 bases, with 8 bases between. Germline CDR1 is SGHNT and CDR2 is YYREEE (reference sequence). Sorting used thawed, overnight-rested PBMC stained with anti-CD3, a viability dye and GMM-loaded CD1B tetramer. CD1B tetramers were loaded with Rhodococcus equi-derived C32 glucose monomycolate. The TCR originated in an adult woman with latent tuberculosis. The V and J genes are TRBV5-4 and TRBJ1-1, with D uncertain. The specimen was CD1b-GMM tetramer-negative cells sorted from PBMCs. The CDR3 loop reads CASSFHSMNTEAFF. The CDR3 DNA is TGTGCCAGCAGCTTCCACAGCATGAACACTGAAGCTTTCTTT. The variable domain in full, completed from reference TRBV5-4 and TRBJ1-1, reads ETGVTQSPTHLIKTRGQQVTLRCSSQSGHNTVSWYQQALGQGPQFIFQYYREEENGRGNFPPRFSGLQFPNYSSELNVNALELDDSALYLCASSFHSMNTEAFFGQGTRLTVV.